The 3 T cell receptor beta chains below all came from one sample that was sequenced in a study of blood T cell repertoires in COVID-19 (dated by TCRdb to 2018 to 2021). The library was prepared using the immunoSEQ multiplex PCR assay. Held by TCRdb, this immuneACCESS table contains in-frame sequences only and omits some clones. Under half of the omission traces to an unresolved V gene where checked; the cause of the rest is unknown. Present in this sample are 370,000 or so clones, 80% to 90% of which were seen just once. Of the sample, 1% to 1.5% falls within the top ten clones. Sequencing input: PBMCs or T cells enriched from blood (not recorded which). The source of these receptors is a man aged 25 to 40 who had recovered from COVID-19.

The chain uses TRBV15 and TRBJ2-7; TRBD1 agrees at 7 bases. Germline trimming cut 10 bases from V and 3 bases from J; bases unmatched to any gene: 9. This CDR3 has 13 amino acids. Germline V CDR1 and CDR2: LNHNV, YYDKDF (reference sequence). The CDR3 region is CAIRDSPFYEQYF. The CDR3 DNA is TGTGCCATAAGGGACAGCCCATTCTACGAGCAGTACTTC.

This clone was detected a few times. The rearrangement uses TRBV6-5 and TRBJ1-2; TRBD1 matches 9 bases. J was trimmed by 6 bases and V by 2 bases; bases with no gene match: 4. Looked up from germline, CDR1 is MNHEY and CDR2 is SVGAGI. The CDR3 runs 14 residues. For the CDR3, the DNA is TGTGCCAGCAGTTACATTGGGACAGGGCATGGCTACACCTTC. It encodes CASSYIGTGHGYTF.

The chain carries TRBV7-8 and TRBJ2-3; 14 positions match TRBD2. CDR1 is SGHVS and CDR2 is FQNEAQ in the germline V gene. This CDR3 region has 16 residues. V shed 2 bases, J shed 8 bases, and the junction held 6 bases outside the gene matches. The CDR3 reads CASSLRTSGGWATQYF. CDR3 nucleotides: TGTGCCAGCAGCTTAAGGACTAGCGGGGGGTGGGCTACGCAGTATTTT.